This T cell receptor beta chain was identified in a study of a mutant IDH1 vaccine in newly diagnosed glioma. At the level of the study: Sex distribution of treated patients was around 62% male and roughly 40% female; mean age was around 42 years. Overall study findings and caveats: Pseudoprogression seemed unrelated to changes in top peripheral T cell clonotypes. Most patients, roughly 92%, showed vaccine-induced immune responses.

This sample's time point: week 23, last vaccination. A 20-mer mutant IDH1 peptide at 300 ug was injected subcutaneously with topical imiquimod. The study enrolled donors with new WHO grade 3 or 4 IDH1-mutant, ATRX-lost astrocytomas. With respect to this clone: Antigen: not known.

TCRdb keeps only in-frame clones here, not all; method: immunoSEQ multiplex PCR. The sample lists 25,000 to 30,000 clones, around 84% seen once, with approximately 15% in the top ten. The CDR3 is made up of 11 amino acids. The V end lost 4 bases, the J end lost 5 bases, and 9 bases lay between the germline ends. Germline V lookup: CDR1 SQVTM, CDR2 ANQGSEA. The chain recombines TRBV29-1 with TRBJ2-7; a possible D gene is TRBD1 (5 bases). Source: PBMCs, taken from a glioma patient whose treatment included an IDH1 peptide vaccine. The source of this sequence is a woman aged 25 to 45 with glioma. CDR3 region: CSVARAHEQYF. DNA for the CDR3: TGCAGCGTTGCCAGGGCCCACGAGCAGTACTTC.